This paragraph reports one T cell receptor (beta chain). No antigen is known for it. Generated by immunoSEQ multiplex PCR, the TCRdb table keeps only in-frame clones and is missing some. The table has around 95,000 clones, about 90% seen once. The data belong to a study of graft-versus-host responses after intestinal transplantation. Looking at the study overall: Multivisceral, liver-intestinal, or isolated intestinal grafts were transplanted into recipients. Broader study findings: Graft-donor T cell macrochimerism in patients accompanied high graft-versus-host to host-versus-graft clonal ratios in allografts. Maximum circulating GvH clone levels tracked with early post-transplant HvG decreases.

V was clipped by 1 base and J by 2 bases, with 11 bases between them. Germline assignment: CDR1 SGHVS and CDR2 FNYEAQ. The length of the CDR3 is 16 residues. The input for sequencing was unstimulated CD4+ T cells sorted from spleen or lymph node cells, taken before transplant. The receptor comes from a human donor who was the organ donor for an intestinal transplant. V usage is TRBV7-6 and J usage is TRBJ2-2, with TRBD1 as a possible D gene (5 bases). CDR3 nucleotide sequence: TGTGCCAGCAGCTTAGTAGGGGAACTAAACACCGGGGAGCTGTTTTTT. Translation gives CASSLVGELNTGELFF.